This TCR beta chain derives from a study of CD8 T cells in ankylosing spondylitis. TCRdb re-called the 5' RACE reads through MiXCR, storing one row per CDR3 protein. The data show 300,000 to 350,000 distinct CDR3 sequences, roughly 20% seen once. This clonotype has more than one count but fewer than ten. CDR3 size: 13 residues. V shed 7 bases, J shed 1 base, and the junction held 4 bases outside the gene matches. CDR1 DFQATT and CDR2 SNEGSKA come from the germline V gene (reference sequence). This rearrangement joins TRBV20-1 to TRBJ2-3; TRBD2 aligns across 8 bases. Sequencing input: blood, either unsorted or a sorted T cell fraction (not recorded which). This receptor was identified in a female donor with ankylosing spondylitis or in good health (not recorded which). The CDR3 nucleotides read TGCAGTGTCCCACTAGCGGGCACAGATACGCAGTATTTT. This codes for CSVPLAGTDTQYF.